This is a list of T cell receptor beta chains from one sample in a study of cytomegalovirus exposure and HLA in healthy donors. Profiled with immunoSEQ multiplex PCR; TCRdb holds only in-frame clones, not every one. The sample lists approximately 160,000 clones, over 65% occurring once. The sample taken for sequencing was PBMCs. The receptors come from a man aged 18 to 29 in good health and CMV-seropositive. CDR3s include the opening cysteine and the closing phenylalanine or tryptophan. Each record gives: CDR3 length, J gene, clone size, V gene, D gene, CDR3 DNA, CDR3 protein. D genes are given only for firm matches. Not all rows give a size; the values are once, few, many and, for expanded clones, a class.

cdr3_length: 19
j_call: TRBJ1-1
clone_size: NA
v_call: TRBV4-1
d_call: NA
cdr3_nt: TGCGCCAGCAGCCAAGGTTCGACCTATCGGGAGAGCATGAACACTGAAGCTTTCTTT
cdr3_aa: CASSQGSTYRESMNTEAFF

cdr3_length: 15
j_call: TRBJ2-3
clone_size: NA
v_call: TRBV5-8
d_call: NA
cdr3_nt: TGTGCCAGCAGGCTCCCGGGGGAGAGCACAGATACGCAGTATTTT
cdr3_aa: CASRLPGESTDTQYF

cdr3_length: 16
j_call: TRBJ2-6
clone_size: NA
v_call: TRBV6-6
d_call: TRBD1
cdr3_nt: TGTGCCAGCGAACGACTAACAGGGGTCGGGGCCAACGTCCTGACTTTC
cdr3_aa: CASERLTGVGANVLTF

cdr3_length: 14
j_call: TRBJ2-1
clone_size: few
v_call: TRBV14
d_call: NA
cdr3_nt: TGTGCCAGCAGCCAAGTCAGGCTTTACAATGAGCAGTTCTTC
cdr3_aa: CASSQVRLYNEQFF

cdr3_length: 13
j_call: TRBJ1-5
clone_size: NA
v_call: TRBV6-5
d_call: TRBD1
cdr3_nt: TGTGCCAGCAGACAGGGGCCCAATCAGCCCCAGCATTTT
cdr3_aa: CASRQGPNQPQHF

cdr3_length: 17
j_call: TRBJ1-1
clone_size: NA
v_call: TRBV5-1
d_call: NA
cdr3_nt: TGCGCCAGCAGCCCCCGGGGTGGGGGGACGGGTAACACTGAAGCTTTCTTT
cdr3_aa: CASSPRGGGTGNTEAFF

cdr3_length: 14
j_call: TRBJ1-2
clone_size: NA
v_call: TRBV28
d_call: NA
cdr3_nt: TGTGCCAGCAGTTTAGGCAGGGGCGACTATGGCTACACCTTC
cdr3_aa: CASSLGRGDYGYTF

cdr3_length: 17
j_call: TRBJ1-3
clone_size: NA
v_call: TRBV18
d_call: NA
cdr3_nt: TGTGCCAGCTCACCACCGATAGACTCCTTCTCTGGAAACACCATATATTTT
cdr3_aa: CASSPPIDSFSGNTIYF

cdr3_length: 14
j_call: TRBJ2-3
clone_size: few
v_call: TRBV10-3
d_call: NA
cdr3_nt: TGTGCCATCAGTGGTGGCAGGTTCACAGATACGCAGTATTTT
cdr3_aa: CAISGGRFTDTQYF

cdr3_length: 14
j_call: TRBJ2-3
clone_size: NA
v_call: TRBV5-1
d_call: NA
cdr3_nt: TGCGCCAGCAGCTTGGGGCAGTCCACAGATACGCAGTATTTT
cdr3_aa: CASSLGQSTDTQYF

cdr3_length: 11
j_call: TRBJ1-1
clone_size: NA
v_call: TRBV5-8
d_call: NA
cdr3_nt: TGTGCCAGCAGCCTGGTAGCTGAAGCTTTCTTT
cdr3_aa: CASSLVAEAFF

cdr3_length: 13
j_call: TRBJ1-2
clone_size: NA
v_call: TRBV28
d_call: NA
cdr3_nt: TGTGCCAGCAGTTTCCCGAGAGGCTATGGCTACACCTTC
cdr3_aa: CASSFPRGYGYTF

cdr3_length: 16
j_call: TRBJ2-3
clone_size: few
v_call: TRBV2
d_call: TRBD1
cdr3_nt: TGTGCCAGCAGTGCGGTAGGGACAGGGGGCACAGATACGCAGTATTTT
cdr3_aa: CASSAVGTGGTDTQYF

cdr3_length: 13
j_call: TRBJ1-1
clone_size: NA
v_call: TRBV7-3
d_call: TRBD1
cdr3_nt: TGTGCCAGCAGACTAAACAGGGGATCTGAAGCTTTCTTT
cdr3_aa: CASRLNRGSEAFF

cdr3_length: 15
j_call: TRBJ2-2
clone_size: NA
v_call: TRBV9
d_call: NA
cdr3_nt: TGTGCCAGCAGCGTAGCTGTGGGGGGCACCGGGGAGCTGTTTTTT
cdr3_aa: CASSVAVGGTGELFF

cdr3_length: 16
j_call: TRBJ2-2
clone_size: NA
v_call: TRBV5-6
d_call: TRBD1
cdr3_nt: TGTGCCAGCAGCGCCCTACGGACAGGGAACACCGGGGAGCTGTTTTTT
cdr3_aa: CASSALRTGNTGELFF

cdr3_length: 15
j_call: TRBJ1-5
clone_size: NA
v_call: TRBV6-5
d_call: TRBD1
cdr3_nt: TGTGCCAGCAGTTCAACAGGGGGAGGCAATCAGCCCCAGCATTTT
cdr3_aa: CASSSTGGGNQPQHF

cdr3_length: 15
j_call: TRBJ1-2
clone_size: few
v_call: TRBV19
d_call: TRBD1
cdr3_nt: TGTGCCAGTTTCTCTTCTGGGACAGTAGGCTATGGCTACACCTTC
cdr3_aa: CASFSSGTVGYGYTF

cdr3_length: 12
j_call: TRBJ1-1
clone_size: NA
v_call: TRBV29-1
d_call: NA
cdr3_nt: TGCAGCGTGCAAGGGGCGAACACTGAAGCTTTCTTT
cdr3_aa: CSVQGANTEAFF

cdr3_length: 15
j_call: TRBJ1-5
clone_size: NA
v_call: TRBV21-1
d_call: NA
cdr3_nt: TGTGCCAGCAGCCCTCGACAGGATCGACATCAGCCCCAGCATTTT
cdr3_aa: CASSPRQDRHQPQHF

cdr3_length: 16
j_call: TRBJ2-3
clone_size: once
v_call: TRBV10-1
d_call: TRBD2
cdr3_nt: TGCGCCAGCAGTACTTCAGCGGGAGGGAACCCAGATACGCAGTATTTT
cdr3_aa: CASSTSAGGNPDTQYF

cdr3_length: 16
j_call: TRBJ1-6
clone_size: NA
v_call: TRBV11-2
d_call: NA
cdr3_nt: TGTGCCAGCAGCCCGGGGGTTAGCTCCTATAATTCACCCCTCCACTTT
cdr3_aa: CASSPGVSSYNSPLHF